The T cell receptor beta chain described here comes from a study of control samples from healthy donors and cancer patients. Generated by immunoSEQ multiplex PCR, the TCRdb table keeps only in-frame clones and is missing some. The table records tens of thousands of clones, approximately 83% of them present only once. The V end lost 10 bases, the J end lost 1 base, and 9 bases lay between the germline ends. CDR3 size: 12 residues. Sample: blood. This receptor was taken from a man aged 55 to 70 in good health. The gene calls are TRBV5-7 and TRBJ2-1; no firm D call. TRBV5-7 is sorted into the ORF group, with uncertain function. For the CDR3, the DNA is TGTGCCGTCTGTTCGTCCTACAATGAGCAGTTCTTC. Translation: CAVCSSYNEQFF.